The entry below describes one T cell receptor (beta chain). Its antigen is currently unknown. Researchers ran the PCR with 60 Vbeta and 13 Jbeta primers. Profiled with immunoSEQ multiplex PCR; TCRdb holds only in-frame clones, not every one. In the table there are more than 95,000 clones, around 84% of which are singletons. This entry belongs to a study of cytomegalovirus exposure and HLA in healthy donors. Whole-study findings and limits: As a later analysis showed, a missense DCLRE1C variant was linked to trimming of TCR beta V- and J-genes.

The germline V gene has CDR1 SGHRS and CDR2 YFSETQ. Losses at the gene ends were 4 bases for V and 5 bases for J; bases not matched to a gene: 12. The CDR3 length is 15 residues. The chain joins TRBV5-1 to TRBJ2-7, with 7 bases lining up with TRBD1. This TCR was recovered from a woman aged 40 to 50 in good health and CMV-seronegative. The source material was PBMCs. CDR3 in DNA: TGCGCCAGCAGCAGCCACGTGAAGGGGGCACACGAGCAGTACTTC. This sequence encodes CASSSHVKGAHEQYF.